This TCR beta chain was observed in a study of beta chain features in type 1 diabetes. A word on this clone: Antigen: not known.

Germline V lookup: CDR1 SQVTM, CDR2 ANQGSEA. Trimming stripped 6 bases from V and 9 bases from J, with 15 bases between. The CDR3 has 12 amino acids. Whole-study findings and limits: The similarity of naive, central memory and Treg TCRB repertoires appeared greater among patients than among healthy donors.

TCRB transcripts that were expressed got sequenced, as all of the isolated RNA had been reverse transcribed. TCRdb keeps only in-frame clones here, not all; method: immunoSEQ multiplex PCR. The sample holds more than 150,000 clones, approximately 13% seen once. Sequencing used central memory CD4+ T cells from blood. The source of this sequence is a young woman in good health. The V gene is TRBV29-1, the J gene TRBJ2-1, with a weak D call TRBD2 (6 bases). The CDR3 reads CSVGTSLGEQFF. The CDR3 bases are TGCAGCGTGGGAACTAGCCTGGGTGAGCAGTTCTTC.